This T cell receptor (beta chain) appears in the sequencing data of a study of OX40 agonist ivuxolimab in advanced cancers. Overall study: Every patient in dose escalation had hepatocellular carcinoma, melanoma, renal cell or head and neck cancer. From 23 to 79 years was the age range, with a mean of 60 years, and about 83% were male.

Autoimmune disease history or systemic immunosuppression was exclusionary. Baseline, cycle 4 day 1, and cycle 7 day 1 were the blood sampling points. Produced via immunoSEQ multiplex PCR; TCRdb's table is partial and in-frame only. The sample consists of some 50,000 clones, 75% to 90% of them appearing once. The source material was CD4+ or CD8+ T cells sorted from blood, sampled in a trial of the OX40 agonist ivuxolimab. This TCR was sampled from an adult with an advanced solid tumor such as melanoma, head and neck, liver or kidney cancer.

The CDR3, as DNA: TGTGCCAGTAGTATAGGAGGAGATACGCAGTATTTT. It codes for CASSIGGDTQYF. The V and J genes are TRBV19 and TRBJ2-3; D uncertain. Germline CDR1 is LNHDA and CDR2 is SQIVND (reference sequence). The V gene lost 1 base and the J gene lost 5 bases, with 4 bases spanning the gap. The CDR3 is made up of 12 amino acids.